The sample holds a few counts of the clone carrying this T cell receptor beta chain. Antigen unknown. V lost 4 bases to trimming and J lost 6 bases, with 15 bases between them. The CDR3 length is 15 residues. The source of the sample is a study of T cells after yellow fever vaccination. Study as a whole: Low-cell-number fractions were prepared with SMART-Seq v4 Ultra Low Input. Findings of the study overall: Post-booster repertoires again held most primary-vaccination clones (just under 97% CD4, about 90% CD8). A small proportion of clonotypes was detected in both the CD4 and CD8 compartments.

UMIs were added to TCR cDNA along with a universal primer site when it was made by 5'RACE template switching. TCRdb processed the 5' RACE reads anew with MiXCR; each CDR3 protein has one entry. The sample yields about 320,000 distinct CDR3 sequences, about 11% seen once. This chain connects TRBV12-3 or TRBV12-4 to TRBJ1-4; maybe TRBD1 (6 bases). Sequencing was performed on CD4+ T cells sorted from PBMCs, taken 45 days after the yellow fever booster vaccination. The TCR sequence derives from a young man who received the YFV17D yellow fever vaccine. The CDR3 DNA sequence: TGTGCCAGCAGTTCACGCCGGACAGAGGATGAAAAACTGTTTTTT. It codes for CASSSRRTEDEKLFF.